This T cell receptor beta chain was retrieved from a study of metastatic and nonmetastatic thyroid tumors. Notes on the study in general: A significant increase in TCR beta diversity was reportedly seen in malignant thyroid tumors relative to benign nodules, in blood and tumor.

No patient received treatment before thyroid surgery. Ten or more counts support this clone. The antigen is undetermined. TCRdb reprocessed the PCR reads using MiXCR. In the table there are 9,500 to 15,000 clones, under 35% of which are singletons. The length of the CDR3 is 13 residues. V lost 3 bases and J lost 6; bases outside the gene matches: 3. Germline CDR1 reads SGHDT; CDR2 reads YYEEEE. Sequencing was done on a sample of tumor tissue. The clonotype comes from a female donor with papillary thyroid cancer or a benign thyroid nodule (not recorded which). Some clones in this sample may be carry-over from other donors' samples. The V call is TRBV5-6, the J call TRBJ2-7; 10 bases agree with TRBD1. The CDR3, as DNA: TGTGCCAGCAGCTGGGGGACAGGGGCCGAGCAGTACTTC. Residues: CASSWGTGAEQYF.